The source of this T cell receptor (beta chain) is a study of cytomegalovirus exposure and HLA in healthy donors. This PCR relied on a set of 60 Vbeta primers and 13 Jbeta primers. The data were produced by immunoSEQ multiplex PCR, yet TCRdb's version contains in-frame clones alone and is incomplete. The repertoire has some 90,000 clones, roughly 79% of them found once; the top ten carry approximately 5.7%. Overall study findings and caveats: Later analysis demonstrated an association between a missense DCLRE1C variant and TCR beta V- and J-gene trimming. Some V segments, TRBV6-2 and TRBV6-3 among them, were indistinguishable and were therefore excluded. Some highly shared sequence variants likely arose as a pipeline artifact.

Points on this clone: Its specificity is unknown.

Germline CDR1 reads MGHRA; CDR2 reads YSYEKL. The CDR3 is 16 residues long. Trimming removed 0 bases from V and 5 bases from J; junction bases left unmatched: 9. The chain links TRBV4-1 to TRBJ1-2, with 7 bases identical to TRBD1. This receptor was taken from a female donor in good health and CMV-seronegative. Material: PBMCs. The CDR3 spells CASSQEVADRRYGYTF. The CDR3 DNA reads TGCGCCAGCAGCCAAGAGGTAGCGGACAGGAGATATGGCTACACCTTC.